What follows are 26 T cell receptor beta chains derived from one specimen sequenced in a study of esophageal squamous cell carcinoma tumors (dated by TCRdb to about 2021). To prepare the library, 5' RACE was applied. This sample was sequenced with an Illumina MiSeq. The PCR step used KAPA HiFi along with constant-region primers for TCRalpha or TCRbeta and a P20EA primer, and a nested second PCR with CA2 or CB2 followed. TCR genes were amplified by unbiased adaptor ligation RT-PCR, with reverse transcription by Superscript III and a polyT18-containing BSL-18E primer. TCRdb reran the public reads through fastp at Q25 and MiXCR, keeping productive beta chains. CDR3 protein sequences are deduplicated, and each keeps its most common genes and DNA. In this sample the table shows a few thousand distinct CDR3 sequences, about 22% of which occur a single time. In total, the top ten clones hold roughly 31% of the sample.

Source material: tumor tissue. The receptors were gathered from a man between 45 and 79 years old with esophageal squamous cell carcinoma.

This clonotype qualifies as medium-sized. J is TRBJ2-7 and V is TRBV6-5, with TRBD2 matching 12 bases. This CDR3 spans 15 amino acids. Losses at the gene ends were 5 bases for V and 0 bases for J; bases not matched to a gene: 2. CDR1 is MNHEY, CDR2 SVGAGI, per germline. CDR3 region: CASSLTSGSSYEQYF. Here the CDR3 DNA reads TGTGCCAGCAGTCTGACTAGCGGGAGCTCCTACGAGCAGTACTTC.

This clonotype is labeled as medium-sized. The chain has TRBV6-1 and TRBJ2-3, with a weak D call TRBD2 (5 bases). V shed 1 base and J shed 2 bases, with 10 bases lying between them. The germline V gene has CDR1 MNHNS and CDR2 SASEGT. The CDR3 has 15 residues. The DNA for the CDR3 is TGTGCCAGCAGTGAAGGGTGGGGAGTCACAGATACGCAGTATTTT. It yields the protein CASSEGWGVTDTQYF.

The CDR3 loop is CASSRDGGGVAEAFF. The CDR3 DNA is TGTGCCAGCAGCCGGGACGGGGGTGGGGTCGCTGAAGCTTTCTTT. V and J are TRBV7-9 and TRBJ1-1; D might be TRBD1 (5 bases). This CDR3 is built from 15 residues. V lost 5 bases to trimming and J lost 6 bases, with 19 bases between them. Germline V CDR1 and CDR2: SEHNR, FQNEAQ (reference sequence).

Concerning this clonotype: A much larger clone lies one base from this, so it may be a read error. The CDR3 nucleotides read TGTGTCAGCAGCCATTATCGGACCTCCTACGAGCAGTACTTC. This encodes CVSSHYRTSYEQYF. J is TRBJ2-7 and V is TRBV16, with unresolved D. This CDR3 region has 14 residues. Germline V gene lookup returns CDR1 KGHSY and CDR2 FQNENV.

V gene TRBV18 combines with J gene TRBJ2-5; no clear D gene. The CDR3 totals 15 residues. V was pared by 1 base and J by 5 bases, with 14 bases between. CDR1 and CDR2 from the germline V gene are KGHSH and LQKENI. This chain's CDR3 is CASSPRGPNWETQYF. CDR3 bases: TGTGCCAGCTCACCACGGGGTCCGAACTGGGAGACCCAGTACTTC.

The chain has TRBV28 and TRBJ1-6, with a possible D match to TRBD1 (5 bases). Looked up from germline, CDR1 is MDHEN and CDR2 is SYDVKM. V lost 5 bases and J lost 8, with 13 bases in between. The CDR3 runs to 14 residues. The CDR3 spells CASSLGGGDSPLHF. The CDR3 region has the DNA TGTGCCAGCAGTCTGGGGGGGGGAGATTCACCCCTCCACTTT.

This clonotype is medium-sized within its sample. The chain employs TRBV20-1 and TRBJ2-4; D perhaps matches TRBD2 (5 bases). In germline, CDR1 is DFQATT, CDR2 SNEGSKA (reference sequence). This CDR3 spans 15 amino acids. Trimming took off 4 bases at V and 0 bases at J, with 13 bases between the two ends. CDR3 nucleotides: TGCAGTGCTACGGGAACTAATATAGCCAAAAACATTCAGTACTTC. This codes for CSATGTNIAKNIQYF.

V usage is TRBV2 and J usage is TRBJ2-2, with 7 bases identical to TRBD1. The V segment lost 7 bases and the J segment 6 bases; nucleotides outside the gene matches: 8. The germline CDR1 and CDR2 sequences are SNHLY and FYNNEI. This CDR3 spans 14 amino acids. Written as DNA, the CDR3 is TGTGCCAGCAAAAGAACAGGGGAGTCCGGGGAGCTGTTTTTT. As protein: CASKRTGESGELFF. The full variable domain, rest sourced from reference TRBV2 and TRBJ2-2, is EPEVTQTPSHQVTQMGQEVILRCVPISNHLYFYWYRQILGQKVEFLVSFYNNEISEKSEIFDDQFSVERPDGSNFTLKIRSTKLEDSAMYFCASKRTGESGELFFGEGSRLTVL.

This clonotype is medium-sized within its sample. This sequence joins TRBV20-1 and TRBJ1-2, with 7 bases identical to TRBD1. This CDR3 has 11 amino acids. CDR1 is DFQATT and CDR2 is SNEGSKA in the germline V gene (reference sequence). V shed 7 bases, J shed 7 bases, and the junction held 6 bases outside the gene matches. CDR3 sequence (DNA): TGCAGTGTGGAGGGGGCGGGTGGCTACACCTTC. Translated: CSVEGAGGYTF.

The gene calls are TRBV5-1 and TRBJ2-1; 11 bases line up with TRBD2. This CDR3 spans 15 amino acids. Unmatched junction bases numbered 4, after V lost 0 bases and J lost 8 bases. CDR1 is SGHRS, CDR2 YFSETQ, per germline. Here the CDR3 DNA reads TGCGCCAGCAGCTTGGTAGCGGGAGGGAACTATGAGCAGTTCTTC. Translated: CASSLVAGGNYEQFF.

The chain has TRBV20-1 and TRBJ1-6; 7 bases fit TRBD1. This CDR3 region has 13 residues. After removal of 3 bases from V and 9 bases from J, the junction contained 5 bases not matched to a gene. CDR1 DFQATT and CDR2 SNEGSKA come from the germline V gene (reference sequence). The CDR3 reads CSASQGVGSPLHF. The DNA for the CDR3 is TGCAGTGCTAGCCAGGGGGTAGGTTCACCCCTCCACTTT.

This clonotype has more than one count but fewer than ten. This chain uses TRBV14 with TRBJ1-3; 9 bases fit TRBD1. Germline CDR1 SGHDN, CDR2 FVKESK. This CDR3 spans 18 amino acids. With 0 bases clipped from V and 2 bases from J, the junction kept 8 bases outside the gene matches. CDR3 amino acids: CASSQEKYWDRAGNTIYF. The CDR3 DNA is TGTGCCAGCAGCCAAGAGAAATACTGGGACAGGGCTGGAAACACCATATATTTT.

CDR3 DNA sequence: TGCGCCACACCCAAGACCGGGACAGCCAACACCGGGGAGCTGTTTTTT. Encoded protein: CATPKTGTANTGELFF. The chain joins TRBV5-1 to TRBJ2-2; 7 bases fit TRBD1. Germline V gene data show CDR1 as SGHRS and CDR2 as YFSETQ. The CDR3 contains 16 residues. V lost 9 bases and J lost 2; bases outside the gene matches: 13.

By proportion, this clonotype is medium-sized. The J gene is TRBJ2-5, the V gene TRBV12-3 or TRBV12-4; a weak D match, TRBD1 (6 bases). The length of the CDR3 is 13 residues. The germline V and J ends were trimmed by 5 bases and 4 bases, with 11 bases remaining between them. The CDR3 here is CASSQGSGETQYF. DNA for the CDR3: TGTGCCAGCAGTCAGGGGAGCGGAGAGACCCAGTACTTC.

This clonotype is medium-sized (0.01 to 0.1%) by share. J is TRBJ2-7 and V is TRBV20-1; no clear D. In germline, CDR1 is DFQATT, CDR2 SNEGSKA (reference sequence). This CDR3 region has 12 residues. The V end was cut by 6 bases, the J end by 7 bases, with 16 bases between. DNA for the CDR3: TGCAGTGCCCGGTGGGCTGCTCGGGAGCAGTACTTC. This sequence encodes CSARWAAREQYF.

The chain is built from TRBV10-2 and TRBJ2-5, with D perhaps matching TRBD2 (6 bases). The CDR3 runs to 15 residues. CDR1 and CDR2 from the germline V gene are WSHSY and SAAADI. The V and J ends lost 2 bases and 1 base respectively, with 11 bases between them. CDR3 region: CASSEGGGVQETQYF. The CDR3 DNA is TGCGCCAGCAGTGAGGGCGGAGGGGTCCAAGAGACCCAGTACTTC.

V is TRBV30 and J is TRBJ2-2; tentatively, D is TRBD1 or TRBD2 (5 bases each). V dropped 2 bases and J dropped 4 bases, with 11 bases sitting between them. This CDR3 contains 14 residues. CDR1 GTSNPN and CDR2 SVGIG come from the germline V gene (reference sequence). CDR3 protein: CAWSLRGRTGELFF. For the CDR3, the DNA is TGTGCCTGGAGTCTAAGGGGACGCACCGGGGAGCTGTTTTTT.

This clonotype has just one count. The rearrangement uses TRBV6-6 and TRBJ2-1; TRBD2 matches 7 bases. Per germline, CDR1 MNHNY and CDR2 SVGAGI (reference sequence). The ends lost 5 bases at V and 0 bases at J; junction bases unmatched: 13. CDR3 length equals 18 residues. The CDR3: CASSTPLPLANSYNEQFF. The DNA of the CDR3 is TGTGCCAGCAGTACTCCCCTCCCACTAGCGAACTCCTACAATGAGCAGTTCTTC.

This clonotype appeared a few times. The chain has TRBV9 and TRBJ2-3; D not resolved. The CDR3 spans 13 residues. From germline, CDR1 is SGDLS and CDR2 YYNGEE. V was trimmed by 4 bases and J by 5 bases, leaving 11 bases between them. The DNA of the CDR3 is TGTGCCAGCAGCTCTAAATGGGGAGATACGCAGTATTTT. Translating it yields CASSSKWGDTQYF.

This clonotype was counted only a few times. The J gene is TRBJ2-5, the V gene TRBV4-1, with TRBD2 identical over 8 bases. The germline V gene has CDR1 MGHRA and CDR2 YSYEKL. Unmatched junction bases numbered 10, after V lost 0 bases and J lost 4 bases. The CDR3 extends over 17 amino acids. The CDR3 loop is CASSQDLGGAGGETQYF. The CDR3 nucleotides are TGCGCCAGCAGCCAAGATCTCGGGGGGGCTGGGGGAGAGACCCAGTACTTC.

This clonotype was counted ten times or more. CDR3 residues: CASSLVLGRDTQYF. In DNA, the CDR3 is TGCGCCAGCAGCTTGGTCCTGGGCAGAGATACGCAGTATTTT. The chain couples TRBV5-1 to TRBJ2-3; D remains ambiguous. Trimming removed 0 bases at V and 5 bases at J, with 10 bases between. The V gene's germline CDR1 is SGHRS and CDR2 YFSETQ. This CDR3 comprises 14 residues.

J is TRBJ2-2 and V is TRBV18; 9 bases are shared with TRBD2. The CDR3 contains 16 residues. After removal of 5 bases from V and 2 bases from J, the junction contained 6 bases not matched to a gene. CDR1 and CDR2 (germline): KGHSH, LQKENI. DNA for the CDR3: TGTGCCAGCTCAAGACTAGCGGTATCAAACACCGGGGAGCTGTTTTTT. Translation: CASSRLAVSNTGELFF.

This clonotype is medium-sized within its sample. This chain joins TRBV3-1 and TRBJ2-3; maybe TRBD2 (6 bases). There are 15 residues in the CDR3. V lost 4 bases, J lost 1 base, and 12 bases lay in between. Germline V gives CDR1 LGHDT, CDR2 YNNKEL (reference sequence). In nucleotides, the CDR3 is TGTGCCAGCAGCCCACGGGGACTGGGCACAGATACGCAGTATTTT. Its protein is CASSPRGLGTDTQYF.

This clonotype was recorded at least ten times. The rearrangement links TRBV6-5 to TRBJ1-5; 7 nucleotides match TRBD1. Germline CDR1 is MNHEY and CDR2 is SVGAGI. The trim removed 6 bases at V and 7 bases at J, leaving 6 bases unmatched. The length of the CDR3 is 13 residues. CDR3 protein: CASRVRGEQPQHF. The CDR3 DNA reads TGTGCCAGCAGGGTCAGGGGGGAACAGCCCCAGCATTTT.

By proportion, this clonotype is medium-sized (0.01 to 0.1%). V is TRBV7-2 and J is TRBJ2-3; 15 nucleotides align to TRBD2. The J segment lost 6 bases and the V segment lost 5 bases, leaving 15 bases of the junction unmatched. The CDR3 is 19 amino acids. CDR1 and CDR2 (germline): SGHTA, FQGNSA. CDR3: CASSLRPPGLAGGSDTQYF. CDR3 in DNA: TGTGCCAGCAGCCTCCGCCCTCCGGGACTAGCGGGAGGAAGTGATACGCAGTATTTT.

This chain links TRBV5-1 with TRBJ1-1; TRBD1 might be the D (6 bases). Trimming took off 0 bases at V and 1 base at J, with 10 bases between the two ends. The CDR3 spans 15 residues. The germline V gene encodes CDR1 SGHRS and CDR2 YFSETQ. The CDR3 bases are TGCGCCAGCAGCTTGGCCGGGACACAGAACACTGAAGCTTTCTTT. As protein: CASSLAGTQNTEAFF.